A single sample is the source of the 15 T cell receptor beta chains below, sequenced in a study of shared clonotypes between healthy human individuals. Clones were sequenced by immunoSEQ multiplex PCR, and TCRdb holds only the in-frame ones, with some missing. The sample includes fewer than 1.6 million clones, 98% seen only once; the top ten take around 0.38%. Sequencing used naive CD4+ T cells sorted from blood. Subset meaning: CD45RA+ positively selected. Receptors originate from a man under 40 in good health.

This chain links TRBV28 with TRBJ2-6, with 14 bases lining up with TRBD2. Germline CDR1 is MDHEN and CDR2 is SYDVKM. V shed 7 bases, J shed 2 bases, and the junction held 4 bases outside the gene matches. The CDR3 has 17 amino acids. The CDR3 DNA sequence: TGTGCCAGCATAGGGACTAGCGGGAGAACTGGGGCCAACGTCCTGACTTTC. Its translation: CASIGTSGRTGANVLTF.

This chain links TRBV7-6 with TRBJ2-2; the match to TRBD2 covers 8 bases. V lost 3 bases, J lost 0 bases, and 3 bases stayed unmatched. From germline, CDR1 is SGHVS and CDR2 FNYEAQ. CDR3 length equals 16 residues. CDR3 in amino acids: CASSFLAGANTGELFF. The CDR3 nucleotides read TGTGCCAGCAGCTTCCTAGCGGGCGCGAACACCGGGGAGCTGTTTTTT.

The chain uses TRBV7-9 and TRBJ2-7; D is ambiguous. Trimming pared 0 bases from V and 4 bases from J, leaving 10 bases between. The CDR3 contains 14 residues. The germline V gene has CDR1 SEHNR and CDR2 FQNEAQ (reference sequence). The DNA for the CDR3 is TGTGCCAGCAGCTTAGCGGCAGACTCTTACGAGCAGTACTTC. Its translation is CASSLAADSYEQYF.

The rearrangement links TRBV11-2 to TRBJ2-2; the match to TRBD1 covers 8 bases. After removal of 10 bases from V and 0 bases from J, the junction contained 10 bases not matched to a gene. Germline loops: CDR1 SGHAT, CDR2 FQNNGV. The CDR3 has 16 amino acids. The CDR3 region is CATPPGTGANTGELFF. In DNA, the CDR3 is TGTGCCACCCCCCCCGGGACAGGAGCGAACACCGGGGAGCTGTTTTTT.

The V call is TRBV19, the J call TRBJ1-4; 8 bases align to TRBD1. The germline gives CDR1 LNHDA, CDR2 SQIVND (reference sequence). This CDR3 region has 16 residues. V was pared by 7 bases and J by 4 bases, with 11 bases of the junction left unmatched. DNA for the CDR3: TGTGCCAGTAACGTACCCCGACAGGGGATTAATGAAAAACTGTTTTTT. Translated, it gives CASNVPRQGINEKLFF.

The chain recombines TRBV5-4 with TRBJ2-7; 7 bases fit TRBD2. The V gene end was trimmed by 1 base and the J gene end by 5 bases; junction bases not matched to a gene: 9. The CDR3 has 15 amino acids. The germline V gene has CDR1 SGHNT and CDR2 YYREEE (reference sequence). The CDR3 spells CASSLPGGGKDEQYF. CDR3 in DNA: TGTGCCAGCAGCTTGCCGGGAGGTGGAAAGGACGAGCAGTACTTC.

V usage is TRBV28 and J usage is TRBJ2-1, with 11 positions matching TRBD2. Germline V lookup: CDR1 MDHEN, CDR2 SYDVKM. The CDR3 is 15 residues long. Losses at the gene ends were 8 bases for V and 4 bases for J; bases not matched to a gene: 7. The CDR3 protein is CASGSLAGGYNEQFF. CDR3 DNA: TGTGCCAGCGGATCTCTAGCGGGGGGATACAATGAGCAGTTCTTC.

The rearrangement joins TRBV18 to TRBJ2-3, with D perhaps matching TRBD1 or TRBD2 (5 bases each). Germline-derived CDR1 and CDR2 are KGHSH and LQKENI. Between the trimmed V and J ends, which lost 2 bases and 1 base, there was a span of 10 bases. The CDR3 covers 15 residues. The chain's CDR3 is CASSPRGVGTDTQYF. CDR3 DNA sequence: TGTGCCAGCTCACCAAGAGGGGTCGGCACAGATACGCAGTATTTT.

V is TRBV6-5 and J is TRBJ1-1, with 8 bases that match TRBD1. The CDR3 spans 12 residues. J lost 11 bases, V lost 2 bases, and 4 bases had no gene match. Germline V lookup: CDR1 MNHEY, CDR2 SVGAGI. CDR3 bases: TGTGCCAGCAGTTACACAGGGGGGCGGGCTTTCTTT. Protein: CASSYTGGRAFF.

The sample holds one count of this clone. In nucleotides, the CDR3 is TGTGCCACCAGCAGAGGCCCCCAGGGTTTTGGCTACACCTTC. Protein: CATSRGPQGFGYTF. The V call is TRBV15, the J call TRBJ1-2, with a weak D call TRBD1 (5 bases). V gave up 1 base and J gave up 7 bases, with 13 bases separating them. CDR3 length: 14 amino acids. The germline V gene encodes CDR1 LNHNV and CDR2 YYDKDF (reference sequence).

V gene TRBV28 combines with J gene TRBJ1-1, with no clear D. Per germline, CDR1 MDHEN and CDR2 SYDVKM. The CDR3 has 14 residues. Trimming cost V 3 bases and J 1 base, with 9 bases left between them. The chain's CDR3 is CASSFTMGNTEAFF. Here the CDR3 DNA reads TGTGCCAGCAGTTTTACAATGGGGAACACTGAAGCTTTCTTT.

The chain links TRBV6-6 to TRBJ2-7; TRBD2 aligns across 8 bases. Losses at the gene ends were 5 bases for V and 2 bases for J; bases not matched to a gene: 2. The CDR3 runs 13 residues. From germline, CDR1 is MNHNY and CDR2 SVGAGI (reference sequence). CDR3 nucleotides: TGTGCCAGCAGTGAGCGGGAGACCTACGAGCAGTACTTC. Its translation is CASSERETYEQYF.

The chain has TRBV2 and TRBJ2-3; D remains unclear. The CDR3 covers 14 residues. V was trimmed by 6 bases and J by 5 bases, leaving 15 bases between them. From germline, CDR1 is SNHLY and CDR2 FYNNEI. DNA for the CDR3: TGTGCCAGCAGCCTTATAACGGTTCAAGATACGCAGTATTTT. This gives the protein CASSLITVQDTQYF.

The J gene is TRBJ2-1, the V gene TRBV4-3; 8 bases fit TRBD2. Per germline, CDR1 LGHNA and CDR2 YSLEER. V trimming: 4 bases; J trimming: 5 bases; junction bases outside the gene matches: 4. CDR3 size: 14 residues. The CDR3: CASSLAGRNNEQFF. CDR3 DNA sequence: TGCGCCAGCAGCCTAGCGGGACGAAACAATGAGCAGTTCTTC.

The J gene is TRBJ2-5, the V gene TRBV11-2, with 13 positions matching TRBD2. CDR3 length: 16 residues. The V gene end was trimmed by 4 bases and the J gene end by 5 bases; junction bases not matched to a gene: 7. Germline V lookup: CDR1 SGHAT, CDR2 FQNNGV. In nucleotides, the CDR3 is TGTGCCAGCAGCTGGGGGGGACTAGCGGGAATGGAGACCCAGTACTTC. The encoded protein is CASSWGGLAGMETQYF.